The TCR beta chain under discussion was sequenced for a study of T cells in Graves' hyperthyroidism and ophthalmopathy. Germline V gene lookup returns CDR1 MDHEN and CDR2 SYDVKM. The CDR3 spans 16 residues. Trimming pared 3 bases from V and 4 bases from J, leaving 13 bases between. There were TCR beta CDR3 regions amplified from RNA transcripts. The HTBI primer set was used in a first-round RT-PCR of the TCR CDR3. TCRdb reprocessed the multiplex PCR reads via MiXCR and lists one record per CDR3 protein. In the table there are around 400,000 distinct CDR3 sequences, approximately 13% of which are singletons. This clonotype was observed at least ten times.

V usage is TRBV28 and J usage is TRBJ2-6; D possibly corresponds to TRBD2 (5 bases). This receptor was identified in a young woman with Graves' hyperthyroidism. Sequences were obtained from blood. The CDR3 DNA sequence: TGTGCCAGCAGTTTCGGCGGGTCGGGGGGGGCCAACGTCCTGACTTTC. It yields the protein CASSFGGSGGANVLTF.